This is a list of T cell receptor beta chains from one sample in a study of OX40 agonist ivuxolimab in advanced cancers. Only in-frame clones appear in the TCRdb table, and some are missing; sequencing was by immunoSEQ multiplex PCR. The sample has about 100,000 clones; approximately 90% are singletons. This sample comprised CD4+ or CD8+ T cells sorted from blood, obtained in a trial of the OX40 agonist ivuxolimab. These receptors were collected from an adult with an advanced solid tumor such as melanoma, head and neck, liver or kidney cancer. CDR3s include the opening cysteine and the closing phenylalanine or tryptophan. The D gene is left open where the match is weak.

len	v_gene	d_gene	CDR3aa
14	TRBV15	TRBD2	CATSGALAANEQFF
13	TRBV29-1	.	CSVGLSSGNTIYF
15	TRBV5-1	TRBD1	CASSLLQGVSYEQYF
16	TRBV27	TRBD2	CASRFKPGLAGYEQFF
15	TRBV6-1	.	CASSVVTGSYNEQFF
15	TRBV10-1	TRBD1	CANPSDRVGTGELFF
13	TRBV5-8	.	CASSSDVRETQYF
15	TRBV23-1	TRBD1	CASSHGTGGAYEQYF
16	TRBV2	TRBD1	CASSEYGTGRHNEQFF
15	TRBV5-1	TRBD1	CASSLGDSPGEKLFF
15	TRBV7-9	TRBD1	CASSLRGQGWETQYF
15	TRBV15	TRBD2	CATSREQRGSYEQYF
15	TRBV2	.	CASSARARGTDEQFF
15	TRBV19	.	CASSIAPEGPYEQYF
17	TRBV19	.	CASTVGQTLSNIYGYTF
15	TRBV5-1	.	CASSLAGEGPFEQYF
15	TRBV7-3	.	CASSLTQAAQETQYF
15	TRBV7-9	TRBD2	CASSQLAGDQETQYF